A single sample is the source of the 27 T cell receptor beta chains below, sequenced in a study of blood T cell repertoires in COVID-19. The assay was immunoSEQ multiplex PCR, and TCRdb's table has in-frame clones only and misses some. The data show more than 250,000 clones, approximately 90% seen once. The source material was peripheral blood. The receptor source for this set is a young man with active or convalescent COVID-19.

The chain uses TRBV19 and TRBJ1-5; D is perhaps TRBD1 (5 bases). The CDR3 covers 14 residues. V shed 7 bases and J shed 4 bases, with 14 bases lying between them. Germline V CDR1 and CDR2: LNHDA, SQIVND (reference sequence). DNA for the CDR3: TGTGCCAGTAATGGGGTGGGGGGAAATCAGCCCCAGCATTTT. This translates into CASNGVGGNQPQHF.

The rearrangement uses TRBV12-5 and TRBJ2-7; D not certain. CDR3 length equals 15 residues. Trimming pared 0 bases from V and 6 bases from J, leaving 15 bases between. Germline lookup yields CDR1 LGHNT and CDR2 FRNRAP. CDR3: CASGLVPLRGGEQYF. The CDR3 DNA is TGTGCTAGTGGTTTGGTACCTCTCCGCGGCGGCGAGCAGTACTTC. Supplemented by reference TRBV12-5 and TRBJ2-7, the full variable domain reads DARVTQTPRHKVTEMGQEVTMRCQPILGHNTVFWYRQTMMQGLELLAYFRNRAPLDDSGMPKDRFSAEMPDATLATLKIQPSEPRDSAVYFCASGLVPLRGGEQYFGPGTRLTVT.

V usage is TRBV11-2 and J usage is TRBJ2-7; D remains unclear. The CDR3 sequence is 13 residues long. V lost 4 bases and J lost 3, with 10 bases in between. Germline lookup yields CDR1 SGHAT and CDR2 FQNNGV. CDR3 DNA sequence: TGTGCCAGCAGCTCGGCAGCGTACTACGAGCAGTACTTC. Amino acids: CASSSAAYYEQYF.

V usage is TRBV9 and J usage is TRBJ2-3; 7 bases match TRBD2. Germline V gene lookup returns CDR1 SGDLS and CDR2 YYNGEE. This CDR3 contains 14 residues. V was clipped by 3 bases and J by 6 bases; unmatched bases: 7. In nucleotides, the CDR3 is TGTGCCAGCAGCGCCCTGGGGGACTACGATACGCAGTATTTT. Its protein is CASSALGDYDTQYF.

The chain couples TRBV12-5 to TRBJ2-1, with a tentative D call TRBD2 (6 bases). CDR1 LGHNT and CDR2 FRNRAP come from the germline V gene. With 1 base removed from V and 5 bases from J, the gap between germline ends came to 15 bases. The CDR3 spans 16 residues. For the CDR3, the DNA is TGTGCTAGTGGTTTGGCCCGGGACTCCCTGGACAATGAGCAGTTCTTC. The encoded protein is CASGLARDSLDNEQFF.

The CDR3 protein is CASRNAGTSRGEQFF. The CDR3 nucleotides read TGCGCCAGCAGAAACGCCGGGACTTCTAGAGGTGAGCAGTTCTTC. The genes are TRBV5-1 and TRBJ2-1; tentatively, D is TRBD2 (6 bases). The V and J ends lost 5 bases and 9 bases respectively, with 21 bases between them. Germline assignment: CDR1 SGHRS and CDR2 YFSETQ. The CDR3 covers 15 residues.

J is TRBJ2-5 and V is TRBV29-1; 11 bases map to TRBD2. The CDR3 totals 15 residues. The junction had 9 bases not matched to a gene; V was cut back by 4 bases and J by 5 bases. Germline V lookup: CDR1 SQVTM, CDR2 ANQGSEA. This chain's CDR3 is CSVGFSGREGETQYF. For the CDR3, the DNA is TGCAGCGTTGGTTTTAGCGGGAGGGAGGGGGAGACCCAGTACTTC.

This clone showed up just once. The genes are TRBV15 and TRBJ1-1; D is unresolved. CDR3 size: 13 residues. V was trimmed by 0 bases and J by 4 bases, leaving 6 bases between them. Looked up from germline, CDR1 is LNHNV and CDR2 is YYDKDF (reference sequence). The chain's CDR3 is CATSRERATEAFF. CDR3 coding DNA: TGTGCCACCAGCAGAGAGAGGGCCACTGAAGCTTTCTTT.

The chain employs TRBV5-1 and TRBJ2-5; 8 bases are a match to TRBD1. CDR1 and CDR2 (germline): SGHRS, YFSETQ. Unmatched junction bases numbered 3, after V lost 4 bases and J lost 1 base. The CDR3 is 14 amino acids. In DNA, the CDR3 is TGCGCCAGCAGCCCGGGACAGGTCCAAGAGACCCAGTACTTC. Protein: CASSPGQVQETQYF.

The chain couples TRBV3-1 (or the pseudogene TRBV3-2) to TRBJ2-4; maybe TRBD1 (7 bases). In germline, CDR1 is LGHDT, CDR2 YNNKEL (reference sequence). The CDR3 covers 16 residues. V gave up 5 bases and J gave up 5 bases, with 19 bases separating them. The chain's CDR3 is CASSEWPGGGENIQYF. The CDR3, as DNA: TGTGCCAGCAGCGAGTGGCCAGGGGGAGGCGAAAACATTCAGTACTTC.

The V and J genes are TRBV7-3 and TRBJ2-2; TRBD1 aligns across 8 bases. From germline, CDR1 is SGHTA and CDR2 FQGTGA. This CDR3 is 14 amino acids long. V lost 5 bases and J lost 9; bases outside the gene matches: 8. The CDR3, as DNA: TGTGCCAGCAGCATGACAGGGGATAGGCGGGAGCTGTTTTTT. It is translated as CASSMTGDRRELFF.

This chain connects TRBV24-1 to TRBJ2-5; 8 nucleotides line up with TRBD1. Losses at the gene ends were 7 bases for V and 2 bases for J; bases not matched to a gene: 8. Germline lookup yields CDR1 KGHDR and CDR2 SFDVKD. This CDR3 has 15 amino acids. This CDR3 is CATSQTTGGQETQYF. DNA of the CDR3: TGTGCCACCAGCCAAACAACAGGGGGACAAGAGACCCAGTACTTC.

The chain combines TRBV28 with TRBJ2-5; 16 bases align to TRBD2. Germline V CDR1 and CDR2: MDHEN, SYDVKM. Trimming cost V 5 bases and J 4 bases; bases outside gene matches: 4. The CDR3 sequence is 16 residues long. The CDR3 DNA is TGTGCCAGCAGTCCAGGGACTAGCGGGGGGGCAGAGACCCAGTACTTC. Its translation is CASSPGTSGGAETQYF. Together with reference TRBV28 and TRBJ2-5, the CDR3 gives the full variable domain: DVKVTQSSRYLVKRTGEKVFLECVQDMDHENMFWYRQDPGLGLRLIYFSYDVKMKEKGDIPEGYSVSREKKERFSLILESASTNQTSMYLCASSPGTSGGAETQYFGPGTRLLVL.

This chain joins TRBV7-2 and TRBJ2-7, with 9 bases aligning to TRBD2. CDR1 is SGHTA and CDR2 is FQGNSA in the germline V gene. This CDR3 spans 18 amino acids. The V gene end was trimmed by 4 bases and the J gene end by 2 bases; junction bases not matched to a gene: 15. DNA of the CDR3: TGTGCCAGCAGCTCCCAGAGTTCTGCGGGAGGGCTACCCTACGAGCAGTACTTC. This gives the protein CASSSQSSAGGLPYEQYF.

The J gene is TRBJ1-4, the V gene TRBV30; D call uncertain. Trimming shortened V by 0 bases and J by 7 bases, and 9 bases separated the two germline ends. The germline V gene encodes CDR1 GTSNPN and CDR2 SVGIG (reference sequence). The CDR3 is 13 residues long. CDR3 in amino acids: CAWSVEGSEKLFF. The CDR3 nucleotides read TGTGCCTGGAGTGTGGAGGGAAGTGAAAAACTGTTTTTT.

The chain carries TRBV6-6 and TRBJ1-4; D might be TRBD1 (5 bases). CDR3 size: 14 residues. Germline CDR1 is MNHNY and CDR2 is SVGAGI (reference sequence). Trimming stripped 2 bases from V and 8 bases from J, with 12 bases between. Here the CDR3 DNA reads TGTGCCAGCAGTTACCGGGACTTAGGGGAAAAACTGTTTTTT. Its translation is CASSYRDLGEKLFF.

This chain's CDR3 is CASSPPNTDTQYF. The CDR3 DNA sequence: TGTGCCAGCAGCCCCCCTAACACAGATACGCAGTATTTT. This rearrangement joins TRBV9 to TRBJ2-3, with D unresolved. Germline lookup yields CDR1 SGDLS and CDR2 YYNGEE. Deletions cut 4 bases from V and 2 bases from J, with 8 bases between. The CDR3 covers 13 residues.

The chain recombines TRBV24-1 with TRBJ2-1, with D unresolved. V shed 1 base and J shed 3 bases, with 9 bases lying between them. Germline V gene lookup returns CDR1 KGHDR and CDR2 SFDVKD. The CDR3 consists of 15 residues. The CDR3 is CATSDLFLCYNEQFF. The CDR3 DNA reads TGTGCCACCAGTGATTTATTCCTGTGCTACAATGAGCAGTTCTTC.

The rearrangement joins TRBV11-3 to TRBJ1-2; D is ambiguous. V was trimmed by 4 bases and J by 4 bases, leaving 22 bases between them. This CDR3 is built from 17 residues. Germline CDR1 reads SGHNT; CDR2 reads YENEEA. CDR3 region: CASSSPVAKSAGYGYTF. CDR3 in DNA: TGTGCCAGCAGCTCACCGGTGGCAAAATCGGCAGGCTATGGCTACACCTTC. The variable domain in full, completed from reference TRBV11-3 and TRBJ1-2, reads EAGVVQSPRYKIIEKKQPVAFWCNPISGHNTLYWYLQNLGQGPELLIRYENEEAVDDSQLPKDRFSAERLKGVDSTLKIQPAELGDSAVYLCASSSPVAKSAGYGYTFGSGTRLTVV.

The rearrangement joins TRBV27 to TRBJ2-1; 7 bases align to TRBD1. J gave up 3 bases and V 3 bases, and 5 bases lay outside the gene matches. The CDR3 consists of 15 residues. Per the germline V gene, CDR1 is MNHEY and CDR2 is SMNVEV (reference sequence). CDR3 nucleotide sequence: TGTGCCAGCAGTTTCGGGACAGAAAACTACAATGAGCAGTTCTTC. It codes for CASSFGTENYNEQFF.

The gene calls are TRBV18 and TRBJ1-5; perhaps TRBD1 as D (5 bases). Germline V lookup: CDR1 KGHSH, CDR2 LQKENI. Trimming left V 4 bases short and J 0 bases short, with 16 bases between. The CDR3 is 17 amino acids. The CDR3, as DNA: TGTGCCAGCTCACGTCGCCCAGAAGGGGATAGCAATCAGCCCCAGCATTTT. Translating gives CASSRRPEGDSNQPQHF.

Here the CDR3 DNA reads TGTGCCAGCAGTCTGGGACACCGGCAGGATACGCAGTATTTT. This codes for CASSLGHRQDTQYF. This chain joins TRBV7-9 and TRBJ2-3; possibly TRBD1 for D (6 bases). In germline, CDR1 is SEHNR, CDR2 FQNEAQ (reference sequence). V was cut by 6 bases and J by 6 bases, with 16 bases left in between. CDR3 size: 14 residues.

This CDR3 reads CASSLDYYEQYF. CDR3 in DNA: TGTGCCAGCAGCTTGGACTACTACGAGCAGTACTTC. The chain uses TRBV5-4 and TRBJ2-7, with unresolved D. Per germline, CDR1 SGHNT and CDR2 YYREEE (reference sequence). This CDR3 spans 12 amino acids. With 0 bases removed from V and 3 bases from J, the gap between germline ends came to 4 bases. Full variable domain (remainder filled in from reference TRBV5-4 and TRBJ2-7): ETGVTQSPTHLIKTRGQQVTLRCSSQSGHNTVSWYQQALGQGPQFIFQYYREEENGRGNFPPRFSGLQFPNYSSELNVNALELDDSALYLCASSLDYYEQYFGPGTRLTVT.

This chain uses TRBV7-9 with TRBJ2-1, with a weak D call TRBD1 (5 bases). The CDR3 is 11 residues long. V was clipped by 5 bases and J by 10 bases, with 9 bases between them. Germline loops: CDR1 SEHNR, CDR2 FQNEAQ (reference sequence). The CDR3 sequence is CASSQDSEQFF. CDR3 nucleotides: TGTGCCAGCAGCCAAGACAGCGAGCAGTTCTTC.

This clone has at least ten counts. The CDR3 loop reads CSVEVGSGQGGGHTGELFF. CDR3 in DNA: TGCAGCGTTGAAGTGGGTTCGGGACAGGGAGGGGGACACACCGGGGAGCTGTTTTTT. This chain links TRBV29-1 with TRBJ2-2, with 9 bases lining up with TRBD1. The V gene's germline CDR1 is SQVTM and CDR2 ANQGSEA. This CDR3 contains 19 residues. Trimming took 1 base from V and 3 from J; bases not matched to a gene: 15.

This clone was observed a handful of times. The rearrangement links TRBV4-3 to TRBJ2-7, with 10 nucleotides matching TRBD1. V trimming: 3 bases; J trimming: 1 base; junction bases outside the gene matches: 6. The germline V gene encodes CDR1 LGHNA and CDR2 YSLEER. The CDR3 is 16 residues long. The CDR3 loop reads CASSHSGTGESYEQYF. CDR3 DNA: TGCGCCAGCAGCCACTCCGGGACAGGGGAATCCTACGAGCAGTACTTC.

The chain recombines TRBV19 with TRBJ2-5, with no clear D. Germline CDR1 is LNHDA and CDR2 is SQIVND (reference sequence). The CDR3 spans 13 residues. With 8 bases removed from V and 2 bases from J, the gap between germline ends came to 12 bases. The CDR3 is CASAYGLQETQYF. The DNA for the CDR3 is TGTGCCAGTGCGTACGGTTTGCAAGAGACCCAGTACTTC.